This is a list of T cell receptor beta chains from one sample in a study of T cell responses to AZD1222 COVID-19 vaccine. TCRdb's table, derived via immunoSEQ multiplex PCR, lists solely in-frame clones and lacks some. Of roughly 99,000 clones in the sample, 89% were seen once. Material: peripheral blood, obtained on day 0 of AZD1222 vaccination. All receptors come from an adult in good health. Each CDR3 is given with its conserved first and last residue. D genes are given only for firm matches. Clone size appears in some rows only: once, few, many, or a class for an expanded clone.

abundance | j_gene | v_gene | d_gene | CDR3nt | CDR3aa
. | TRBJ1-2 | TRBV19 | . | TGTGCCAGTAGTCCCCACAGAGACTATGGCTACACCTTC | CASSPHRDYGYTF
few | TRBJ2-7 | TRBV3-1/TRBV3-2 | . | TGTGCCAGCAGCCATTCAGGCTCAAACGAGCAGTACTTC | CASSHSGSNEQYF
. | TRBJ2-7 | TRBV7-2 | TRBD1 | TGTGCCAGCAGCCTGCGGACAGGGAGCTCCTACGAGCAGTACTTC | CASSLRTGSSYEQYF
. | TRBJ2-3 | TRBV5-6 | . | TGTGCCAGCAGCTTGGGGCGGGGAAAAACAGATACGCAGTATTTT | CASSLGRGKTDTQYF
. | TRBJ2-3 | TRBV25-1 | . | TGTGCCAGCAGTCCGGGCACAGATACGCAGTATTTT | CASSPGTDTQYF
. | TRBJ2-3 | TRBV29-1 | TRBD2 | TGCAGCGTTGAAAGGACTAGCGGTAAAGATACGCAGTATTTT | CSVERTSGKDTQYF
. | TRBJ1-1 | TRBV6-5 | . | TGTGCCAGCAACCGGGCCCCTACCAACACTGAAGCTTTCTTT | CASNRAPTNTEAFF
. | TRBJ2-1 | TRBV3-1/TRBV3-2 | TRBD1 | TGTGCCAGCAGCTCCGGGACAGGGGGCTACAATGAGCAGTTCTTC | CASSSGTGGYNEQFF
. | TRBJ2-7 | TRBV5-6 | TRBD2 | TGTGCCAGCAGCTATACTAGCGGGAGTGTGTACGAGCAGTACTTC | CASSYTSGSVYEQYF
. | TRBJ2-1 | TRBV5-4 | . | TGTGCCAGCAGCGAAACGGGGACGATCGAGCAGTTCTTC | CASSETGTIEQFF
. | TRBJ2-2 | TRBV6-5 | . | TGTGCCAGCAGTCCGACAGGGAACACCGGGGAGCTGTTTTTT | CASSPTGNTGELFF
. | TRBJ2-5 | TRBV28 | . | TGTGCCAGCAGTTTAGGGTCAACCGAGACCCAGTACTTC | CASSLGSTETQYF
. | TRBJ1-5 | TRBV18 | . | TGTGCCAGCTCACCACCGGGTAGGGGGGGCAATCAGCCCCAGCATTTT | CASSPPGRGGNQPQHF
. | TRBJ2-1 | TRBV19 | TRBD2 | TGTGCCAGTACCCCCGGGGGGGGTGAGCAGTTCTTC | CASTPGGGEQFF
. | TRBJ1-5 | TRBV5-1 | TRBD1 | TGCGCCAGCAGCTGGACAGGAGGTGGTGAGCCCCAGCATTTT | CASSWTGGGEPQHF
. | TRBJ1-5 | TRBV4-3 | . | TGCGCCAGCGTGGGGAGCAATCAGCCCCAGCATTTT | CASVGSNQPQHF
. | TRBJ2-7 | TRBV2 | . | TGTGCCAGCAGTGAAGCGCTTCGTGACGAGCAGTACTTC | CASSEALRDEQYF
. | TRBJ2-1 | TRBV19 | TRBD1 | TGTGCCAGTAGTGCTTCCGGGACAGGGGGCATCACGGAGCAGTTCTTC | CASSASGTGGITEQFF
. | TRBJ2-2 | TRBV5-1 | TRBD1 | TGCGCCAGCAGCCAATCCCCGGGACAGAGCACCGGGGAGCTGTTTTTT | CASSQSPGQSTGELFF
. | TRBJ2-1 | TRBV27 | . | TGTGCCAACCTCCCTCCCAAGGGACCGGGGTACAATGAGCAGTTCTTC | CANLPPKGPGYNEQFF
. | TRBJ1-2 | TRBV30 | . | TGTGCCTGGGCTAGCGACAGAAACTATGGCTACACCTTC | CAWASDRNYGYTF
. | TRBJ1-1 | TRBV6-5 | . | TGTGCCAGCAGTTCACAGGCAATGAACACTGAAGCTTTCTTT | CASSSQAMNTEAFF
few | TRBJ1-6 | TRBV28 | . | TGTGCCAGCAGTTTGCTCGAGTTGAATAATTCACCCCTCCACTTT | CASSLLELNNSPLHF
. | TRBJ1-2 | TRBV6-5 | . | TGTGCCACCCGCCGGGGGGCCAGAGATGCCTATGGCTACACCTTC | CATRRGARDAYGYTF
. | TRBJ1-6 | TRBV12-3/TRBV12-4 | . | TGTGCCAGCAGTTTGGGGAATACCCTCCACTTT | CASSLGNTLHF
. | TRBJ2-7 | TRBV6-5 | . | TGTGCCAGCAGAGCGAGGGGGGCCCCCTACGAGCAGTACTTC | CASRARGAPYEQYF
. | TRBJ2-3 | TRBV28 | . | TGTGCCAGCAGTTTATTGGGCAGTCGGACAGATACGCAGTATTTT | CASSLLGSRTDTQYF
. | TRBJ1-1 | TRBV2 | . | TGTGCCAGCAGTATGCAGGGACAAGTGAACACTGAAGCTTTCTTT | CASSMQGQVNTEAFF
. | TRBJ1-2 | TRBV27 | . | TGTGCCAGCAGTCCTTGGACAGCTCAAGGGGGCTATGGCTACACCTTC | CASSPWTAQGGYGYTF
few | TRBJ2-7 | TRBV27 | . | TGTGCCAGCAGTTTAGGACAGTCGATCAACTCCTACGAGCAGTACTTC | CASSLGQSINSYEQYF
. | TRBJ1-1 | TRBV7-8 | TRBD1 | TGTGCCAGCAGCGTCCGGGACAGTAACACTGAAGCTTTCTTT | CASSVRDSNTEAFF
. | TRBJ2-7 | TRBV5-4 | . | TGTGCCAGCAGCTTGCTGGACAGCCTCTCTTACGAGCAGTACTTC | CASSLLDSLSYEQYF
. | TRBJ2-5 | TRBV4-3 | . | TGCGCCAGCAGCCAAGATGGAGGTGAGACCCAGTACTTC | CASSQDGGETQYF
. | TRBJ1-6 | TRBV4-2 | . | TGTGCCAGCAGCCACGGGGGTTCCGGAACGGCCTATAATTCACCCCTCCACTTT | CASSHGGSGTAYNSPLHF
. | TRBJ1-4 | TRBV19 | . | TGTGCCAGCTGGGGGGGTGCAACTAATGAAAAACTGTTTTTT | CASWGGATNEKLFF
. | TRBJ1-2 | TRBV9 | TRBD1 | TGTGCCAGCAGCGTAGGGACAGGGTCCGCTAACTATGGCTACACCTTC | CASSVGTGSANYGYTF
. | TRBJ1-3 | TRBV21-1 | . | TGTGCCAGCAGCTTCCCCCCCGTTGGGGTCTCTGGAAACACCATATATTTT | CASSFPPVGVSGNTIYF
once | TRBJ2-6 | TRBV7-3 | . | TGTGCCAGCAGCTTAAGGAGCTCTGGGGCCAACGTCCTGACTTTC | CASSLRSSGANVLTF
. | TRBJ1-4 | TRBV28 | . | TGTGCCAGCAGCCCACAGGGAGGTGAAGAAAAACTGTTTTTT | CASSPQGGEEKLFF
. | TRBJ2-5 | TRBV7-2 | . | TGTGCCAGCAGCTTAGACAGACAAGAGACCCAGTACTTC | CASSLDRQETQYF
. | TRBJ1-5 | TRBV24-1 | TRBD1 | TGTGCCACCAGTGTGGGACAGGGGATCGATCAGCCCCAGCATTTT | CATSVGQGIDQPQHF
. | TRBJ2-5 | TRBV5-1 | TRBD1 | TGCGCCAGCAGCTTGGCCGGGACAGACCAAGAGACCCAGTACTTC | CASSLAGTDQETQYF
. | TRBJ2-2 | TRBV4-2 | TRBD2 | TGTGCCAGCAGCCAAGATGGACTAGCGGGGGAGCTGTTTTTT | CASSQDGLAGELFF
. | TRBJ1-1 | TRBV30 | . | TGTGCCTGGAGGAGAGGGGCGGCTGAAGCTTTCTTT | CAWRRGAAEAFF
. | TRBJ1-2 | TRBV5-6 | . | TGTGCCAGCAGCTTGGGGGCCAGTCATGGCTACACCTTC | CASSLGASHGYTF
. | TRBJ2-4 | TRBV30 | . | TGTGCCTGGACTCTGGCGGAAAACATTCAGTACTTC | CAWTLAENIQYF
. | TRBJ2-1 | TRBV7-2 | TRBD2 | TGTGCCAGCAGCTTAGGGGCTAGCGGGATAGGGTTAAATGAGCAGTTCTTC | CASSLGASGIGLNEQFF
. | TRBJ1-5 | TRBV7-9 | . | TGTGCCAGCAGCTGGGCAGTTAGCAATCAGCCCCAGCATTTT | CASSWAVSNQPQHF
. | TRBJ1-5 | TRBV10-3 | . | TGTGCCATCAGTGAGTCCGGGGGAAATCAGCCCCAGCATTTT | CAISESGGNQPQHF
. | TRBJ2-7 | TRBV27 | . | TGTGCCAGCAGTTCGACTAGTAACTACGAGCAGTACTTC | CASSSTSNYEQYF
. | TRBJ2-7 | TRBV7-2 | . | TGTGCCAGCAGCGAGGAGTGGAGCTCCTACGAGCAGTACTTC | CASSEEWSSYEQYF
few | TRBJ1-3 | TRBV30 | . | TGTGCCTGGAGTGGCAGGTGGCGCGGAAACACCATATATTTT | CAWSGRWRGNTIYF
. | TRBJ1-2 | TRBV7-9 | TRBD1 | TGTGCCAGCAGCTTAGTCTCGGGACAGGGATATGGCTACACCTTC | CASSLVSGQGYGYTF
. | TRBJ2-5 | TRBV7-2 | TRBD2 | TGTGCCAGCAGCCCGGGTAGCGGGAGTGGTGAGACCCAGTACTTC | CASSPGSGSGETQYF
. | TRBJ1-5 | TRBV6-5 | . | TGTGCCAGCAGTGACTCAGGAGGGATTCATCAGCCCCAGCATTTT | CASSDSGGIHQPQHF
. | TRBJ1-2 | TRBV15 | . | TGTGCCACCAGCAGAGATGCCACATGGAACTATGGCTACACCTTC | CATSRDATWNYGYTF
. | TRBJ2-7 | TRBV7-6 | TRBD2 | TGTGCCAGCAGCTACAAGGAGTCGGGAGGACCCTACGAGCAGTACTTC | CASSYKESGGPYEQYF
. | TRBJ2-2 | TRBV7-9 | . | TGTGCCAGCAGCCTATTCGCCTTTCGGGGCGGGGAGCTGTTTTTT | CASSLFAFRGGELFF
. | TRBJ2-7 | TRBV3-1/TRBV3-2 | TRBD2 | TGTGCCAGCAGCCTTGGGTCCGGGAGGTTGTACGAGCAGTACTTC | CASSLGSGRLYEQYF